This T cell receptor (beta chain) appears in the sequencing data of a study of T cells after yellow fever vaccination (dated by TCRdb to about 2019). In terms of the full investigation: The SMART-Seq v4 Ultra Low Input RNA kit was used to prepare libraries from fractions with low cell numbers. To track T-cell clones before and after primary and booster YFV17D yellow fever vaccination, bulk TCR alpha and beta repertoires were sequenced longitudinally. The cohort comprised two healthy male donors, one aged 18 to 29 and one aged 30 to 40 years. Blood was drawn at multiple timepoints before and after primary and secondary immunization, with bulk PBMC replicates and cell subsets isolated. Broader findings and caveats from the paper: A small fraction of clonotypes showed up in both the CD4 and CD8 compartments, probably as a result of convergent recombination. Most clones expanded after primary vaccination were re-detected after the booster (around 96% of CD4 and about 88% of CD8), suggesting broad memory maintenance. Compared with the primary T-cell response, the secondary T-cell response was weaker but faster, peaking on day 5 rather than day 15. The study included only two donors, which limits how far the findings can be generalized. Because abundant contaminating clonotypes from the bulk population could be contained in FACS-sorted repertoires, computational filtering was required.

From a lookup of the germline V gene (reference sequence), CDR1 and CDR2 are DFQATT and SNEGSKA. Ends trimmed: V by 2 bases, J by 8 bases; bases unmatched to a gene: 9. The CDR3 spans 16 residues, from the cysteine through the phenylalanine. This entry keeps only the CDR3 DNA: 48 bases, framed from base 1. Sample treatment or condition, as interpreted from the label and publication: live attenuated yellow fever vaccine strain. At each blood-draw timepoint, two biological replicates of bulk PBMCs were obtained. PBMCs were isolated from peripheral blood using a standard Ficoll-Paque protocol. TriZol was used to extract RNA from bulk PBMCs, from CD4 and CD8 fractions, and from dextramer-positive and dextramer-negative fractions. This clonotype was observed a handful of times. The clone's antigen remains unknown. No base-level quality is on record; no much larger clone is a single base apart. TCR cDNA was synthesized by 5'RACE template switching, through which a universal primer site and unique molecular identifiers were introduced. Priming of cDNA synthesis was performed from both the TCR alpha and TCR beta constant segments. Library amplification used two PCR steps, and the second PCR step added sample barcodes and sequencing adapters. Sequencing of the libraries was done on either Illumina HiSeq 2500 (2x100 bp) or NovaSeq (2x150 bp). Under the source paper's analysis protocol: MIGEC was used to demultiplex reads and collapse the reads into UMI consensus sequences, and MiXCR was used for V(D)J alignment. Clonotypes responding to the vaccine were identified with edgeR on replicate PBMC samples, with the criteria of FDR below 0.01 and a log2 fold change above 5 up to day 15. Each bulk clonotype was labeled CD4 or CD8 based on which sequenced repertoire, CD4 or CD8, contained the clonotype at higher abundance. The raw public reads went through TCRdb reprocessing: fastp at Q25, MiXCR clone calling, in-frame beta chains kept. Every entry covers one CDR3 protein and lists the most common genes and DNA from its rows. The V and J calls follow TCRdb's processing rather than the paper's. This sample is represented by about 360,000 distinct CDR3 sequences; roughly 6.2% of them were singletons. The top ten constitute over 12% of the sample.

This chain joins TRBV20-1 to TRBJ2-1; TRBD2 fits 13 bases in the junction. The receptor comes from a man under 40 who received the YFV17D yellow fever vaccine. The sequencing here drew on PBMCs, taken 5 days after the yellow fever booster vaccination. The CDR3 sequence is CSARQVWTSGRDEQFF. DNA sequence: TGCAGTGCTAGACAGGTCTGGACTAGCGGGAGAGATGAGCAGTTCTTC.